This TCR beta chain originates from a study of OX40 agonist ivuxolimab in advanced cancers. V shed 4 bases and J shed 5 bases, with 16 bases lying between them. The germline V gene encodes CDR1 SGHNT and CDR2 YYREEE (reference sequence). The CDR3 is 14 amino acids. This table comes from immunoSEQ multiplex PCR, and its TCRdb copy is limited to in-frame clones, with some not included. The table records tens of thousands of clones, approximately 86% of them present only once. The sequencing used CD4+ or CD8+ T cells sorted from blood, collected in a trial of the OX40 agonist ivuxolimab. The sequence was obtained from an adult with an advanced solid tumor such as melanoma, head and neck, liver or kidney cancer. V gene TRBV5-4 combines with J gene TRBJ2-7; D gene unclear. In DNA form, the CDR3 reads TGTGCCAGCAGCCAAGCCCCGAGTGTGGACGAGCAGTACTTC. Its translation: CASSQAPSVDEQYF.